This TCR beta chain was sequenced in a study of T cell responses to AZD1222 COVID-19 vaccine. About the study: Second-dose recipients at about 4 or about 12 weeks were treated as one pooled group.

Concerning this clone: Its target is not known.

The data were produced by immunoSEQ multiplex PCR, yet TCRdb's version contains in-frame clones alone and is incomplete. The data hold tens of thousands of clones, with around nine tenths observed a single time. Broader study findings: Clonal diversity may have been underestimated, and the donors were mostly white British, with more females than males.

From germline, CDR1 is MDHEN and CDR2 SYDVKM. CDR3 length: 14 residues. V lost 5 bases and J lost 6, with 17 bases in between. This rearrangement joins TRBV28 to TRBJ2-7; TRBD1 or TRBD2 may be the D gene (5 bases each). This receptor was identified in an adult in good health. Sequencing used peripheral blood, obtained on day 0 of AZD1222 vaccination. The CDR3 DNA reads TGTGCCAGCAGTCTCCGGGACGGGCGCCGCGAGCAGTACTTC. This sequence encodes CASSLRDGRREQYF.